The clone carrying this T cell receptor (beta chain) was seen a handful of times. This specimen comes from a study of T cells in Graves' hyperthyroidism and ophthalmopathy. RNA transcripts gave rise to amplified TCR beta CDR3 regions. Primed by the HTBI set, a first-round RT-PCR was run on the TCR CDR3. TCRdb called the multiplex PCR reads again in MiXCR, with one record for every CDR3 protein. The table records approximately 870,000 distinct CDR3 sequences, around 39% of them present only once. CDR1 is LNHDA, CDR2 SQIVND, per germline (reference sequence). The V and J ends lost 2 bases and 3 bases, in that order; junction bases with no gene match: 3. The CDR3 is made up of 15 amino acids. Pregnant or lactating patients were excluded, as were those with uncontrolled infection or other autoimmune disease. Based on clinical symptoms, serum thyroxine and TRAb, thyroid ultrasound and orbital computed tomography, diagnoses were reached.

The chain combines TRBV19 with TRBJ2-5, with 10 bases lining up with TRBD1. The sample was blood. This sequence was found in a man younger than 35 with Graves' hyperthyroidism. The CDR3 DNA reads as TGTGCCAGTAGTATAAAGGGGACAGGGGAAGAGACCCAGTACTTC. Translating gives CASSIKGTGEETQYF. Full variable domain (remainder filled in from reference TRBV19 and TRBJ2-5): DGGITQSPKYLFRKEGQNVTLSCEQNLNHDAMYWYRQDPGQGLRLIYYSQIVNDFQKGDIAEGYSVSREKKESFPLTVTSAQKNPTAFYLCASSIKGTGEETQYFGPGTRLLVL.